This T cell receptor (beta chain) was retrieved from a study of blood T cells in healthy people across ages. Study-level findings and limits: Lack of knowledge of donor CMV status possibly confounded expanded clonotype changes. Both naive CD4+ cell counts and diversity were greater in long-lived donors than in aged donors.

Then a second PCR, running about 6 to 11 cycles, was carried out with a sample-barcoded 5' primer and a J-beta primer mix. TCRdb called the 5' RACE reads again in MiXCR, with one record for every CDR3 protein. The profile shows hundreds of thousands of distinct CDR3 sequences, approximately 40% of them singletons. This clonotype was recorded a few times. Its antigen remains unidentified. Germline V lookup: CDR1 SGHRS, CDR2 YFSETQ. This CDR3 spans 15 amino acids. With V trimmed by 3 bases and J by 6 bases, 7 bases remained unmatched. Sample donors were healthy Caucasian individuals that came from Russia, aged roughly 6 to 100. Isolating PBMCs gave at least 6.5 million of these cells per sample.

The sequence came from a man older than 75 in good health. V is TRBV5-1 and J is TRBJ2-3; 10 positions match TRBD2. Sequencing used blood. CDR3 loop: CASSSGTSESDTQYF. In nucleotides, the CDR3 is TGCGCCAGCAGCTCCGGGACTAGCGAGAGCGATACGCAGTATTTT.